This T cell receptor (beta chain) was recorded in a study of control samples from healthy donors and cancer patients. The assay was immunoSEQ multiplex PCR, and TCRdb's table has in-frame clones only and misses some. The sample lists some 200,000 clones; about 93% were seen once. The clonotype comes from a man between 45 and 60 years old in good health. The sequenced sample consisted of blood.

The CDR3 sequence: CASSLIDRSEETQYF. In nucleotides, the CDR3 is TGTGCCAGCAGCTTGATCGACAGATCAGAAGAGACCCAGTACTTC. This chain uses TRBV5-6 with TRBJ2-5; D possibly corresponds to TRBD1 (5 bases). This CDR3 comprises 15 residues. Trimming took off 1 base at V and 3 bases at J, with 13 bases between the two ends. Germline loops: CDR1 SGHDT, CDR2 YYEEEE.